One sample yielded the 6 T cell receptor beta chains listed below, sequenced in a study of immune evolution from preneoplasia to lung adenocarcinoma. Produced via immunoSEQ multiplex PCR; TCRdb's table is partial and in-frame only. Among about 6,300 clones, roughly 76% were seen once, and the ten largest hold over 9.5%. The sample taken for sequencing was FFPE minimally invasive lung adenocarcinoma tissue. These receptors originate from a person between 65 and 79 years old with lung adenocarcinoma.

The gene calls are TRBV5-1 and TRBJ2-3; 7 nucleotides match TRBD2. Looked up from germline, CDR1 is SGHRS and CDR2 is YFSETQ. This CDR3 has 16 amino acids. Germline trimming cut 0 bases from V and 3 bases from J; bases unmatched to any gene: 7. The CDR3 is CASSLGAGVGTDTQYF. The CDR3 nucleotides read TGCGCCAGCAGCTTGGGTGCGGGAGTCGGAACAGATACGCAGTATTTT.

The CDR3 sequence: CASFGRLGGLFF. The CDR3 region has the DNA TGTGCCAGTTTTGGCCGACTAGGTGGGCTGTTTTTT. This chain uses TRBV19 with TRBJ2-2, with a weak D call TRBD2 (6 bases). The CDR3 is made up of 12 amino acids. V lost 8 bases to trimming and J lost 13 bases, with 17 bases between them. Germline values: CDR1 LNHDA, CDR2 SQIVND (reference sequence).

Regarding this clone: At one boundary the junction diverges from the germline segment, which might be a read error. Here the CDR3 reads CAWSKGVNGKLLF. CDR3 sequence (DNA): TGTGCCTGGAGTAAAGGGGTTAATGGGAAACTGCTTTTT. V and J are TRBV30 and TRBJ1-4; TRBD1 might be the D (5 bases). The CDR3 has 13 residues. The V gene's germline CDR1 is GTSNPN and CDR2 SVGIG (reference sequence). Full variable domain (outside the CDR3, taken from reference TRBV30 and TRBJ1-4): SQTIHQWPATLVQPVGSPLSLECTVEGTSNPNLYWYRQAAGRGLQLLFYSVGIGQISSEVPQNLSASRPQDRQFILSSKKLLLSDSGFYLCAWSKGVNGKLLFGSGTQLSVL.

The gene calls are TRBV6-1 and TRBJ2-2; D gene unclear. Germline V CDR1 and CDR2: MNHNS, SASEGT. CDR3 length: 14 residues. The ends were cut back, 2 bases at V and 5 bases at J, with 9 bases in the middle. CDR3 protein: CASSEWASTGELFF. CDR3 nucleotides: TGTGCCAGCAGTGAATGGGCTAGTACCGGGGAGCTGTTTTTT.

The chain employs TRBV5-1 and TRBJ2-1, with a tentative D call TRBD2 (6 bases). The length of the CDR3 is 13 residues. Germline V gives CDR1 SGHRS, CDR2 YFSETQ. V was trimmed by 6 bases and J by 8 bases, leaving 15 bases between them. CDR3 bases: TGCGCCAGCACCATCGGAGGGTTCGATGAGCAGTTCTTC. This codes for CASTIGGFDEQFF. Together with reference TRBV5-1 and TRBJ2-1, the CDR3 gives the full variable domain: KAGVTQTPRYLIKTRGQQVTLSCSPISGHRSVSWYQQTPGQGLQFLFEYFSETQRNKGNFPGRFSGRQFSNSRSEMNVSTLELGDSALYLCASTIGGFDEQFFGPGTRLTVL.

The chain has TRBV6-6 and TRBJ1-2; possibly TRBD1 for D (5 bases). The CDR3 covers 12 residues. Germline V lookup: CDR1 MNHNY, CDR2 SVGAGI (reference sequence). The ends were cut back, 0 bases at V and 7 bases at J, with 6 bases in the middle. The CDR3 spells CASSYSGGGYTF. CDR3 DNA sequence: TGTGCCAGCAGTTACTCGGGGGGTGGCTACACCTTC.